Here is one T cell receptor beta chain with its context. Its target is unknown. The CD4+ fraction was divided into a CD45RA+ naive subset and a CD45RA-negative memory subset. The record originates from a study of shared clonotypes between healthy human individuals. Findings and caveats of the study: The low donor count limited represented genetic and exposure-history diversity.

Generated by immunoSEQ multiplex PCR, the TCRdb table keeps only in-frame clones and is missing some. The sample shows about 1 million clones, roughly 80% of them seen only once. The CDR3 extends over 16 amino acids. With 0 bases removed from V and 5 bases from J, the gap between germline ends came to 16 bases. Germline CDR1 reads SGHRS; CDR2 reads YFSETQ. The clonotype originates from a man between 18 and 35 years old in good health. Sequencing input: memory CD4+ T cells sorted from blood. Indicated subset: CD45RA-negative fraction. The chain recombines TRBV5-1 with TRBJ2-3; D remains ambiguous. The CDR3 DNA is TGCGCCAGCAGCTTGGGTGCGGATCCAAGTAGAGATACGCAGTATTTT. Amino acids: CASSLGADPSRDTQYF.